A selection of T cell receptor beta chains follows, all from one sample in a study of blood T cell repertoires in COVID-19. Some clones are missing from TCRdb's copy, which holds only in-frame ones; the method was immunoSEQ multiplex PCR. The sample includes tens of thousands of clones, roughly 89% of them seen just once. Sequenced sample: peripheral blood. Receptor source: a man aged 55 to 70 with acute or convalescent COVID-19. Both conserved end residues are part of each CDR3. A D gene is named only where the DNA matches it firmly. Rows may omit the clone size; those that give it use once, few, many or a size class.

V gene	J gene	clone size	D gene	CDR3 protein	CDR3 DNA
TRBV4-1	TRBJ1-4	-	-	CASSQVQGIGGKLFF	TGCGCCAGCAGCCAAGTACAGGGAATTGGCGGAAAACTGTTTTTT
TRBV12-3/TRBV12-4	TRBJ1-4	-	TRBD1	CAIGTGGEKLFF	TGTGCCATCGGGACAGGGGGAGAAAAACTGTTTTTT
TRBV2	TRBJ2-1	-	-	CASSDPGSSYNEQFF	TGTGCCAGCAGTGATCCGGGAAGCTCCTACAATGAGCAGTTCTTC
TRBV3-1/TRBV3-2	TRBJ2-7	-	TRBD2	CASSQLAGVPYEQYF	TGTGCCAGCAGCCAACTAGCGGGGGTACCCTACGAGCAGTACTTC
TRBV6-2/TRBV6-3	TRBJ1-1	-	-	CASSRLTENTEAFF	TGTGCCAGCAGTCGCCTGACAGAGAACACTGAAGCTTTCTTT
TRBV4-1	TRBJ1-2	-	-	CASSQDPVPIYGYTF	TGCGCCAGCAGCCAAGACCCAGTCCCGATCTATGGCTACACCTTC
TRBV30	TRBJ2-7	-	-	CAWSVVGSPSSYEQYF	TGTGCCTGGAGTGTAGTCGGGAGTCCTAGCTCCTACGAGCAGTACTTC
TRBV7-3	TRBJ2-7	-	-	CASSLSRNYEQYF	TGTGCCAGCAGCTTATCCAGGAATTACGAGCAGTACTTC
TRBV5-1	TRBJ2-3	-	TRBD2	CASSLEFSGGLGTDTQYF	TGCGCCAGCAGCTTGGAGTTTTCGGGGGGGCTGGGCACAGATACGCAGTATTTT
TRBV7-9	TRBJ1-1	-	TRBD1	CASSLGQGDTEAFF	TGTGCCAGCAGCTTGGGACAGGGTGACACTGAAGCTTTCTTT
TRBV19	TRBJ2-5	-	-	CASSIKGLGPETQYF	TGTGCCAGTAGTATCAAGGGGCTGGGTCCAGAGACCCAGTACTTC
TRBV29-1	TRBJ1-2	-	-	CSVDRGYTF	TGCAGCGTTGACAGGGGCTACACCTTC
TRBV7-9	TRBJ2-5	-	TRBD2	CASSPLSREGEETQYF	TGTGCCAGCAGCCCCCTTAGCAGGGAGGGTGAGGAGACCCAGTACTTC
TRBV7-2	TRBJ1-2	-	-	CASSLSNLLGADGYTF	TGTGCCAGCAGCCTGTCAAACCTCCTTGGGGCGGATGGCTACACCTTC
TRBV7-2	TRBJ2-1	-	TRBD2	CASSLAGGALEQFF	TGTGCCAGCAGCTTAGCGGGAGGGGCCCTTGAGCAGTTCTTC
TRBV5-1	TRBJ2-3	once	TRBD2	CASSLVSGDGTDTQYF	TGCGCCAGCAGCTTGGTTAGCGGGGACGGCACAGATACGCAGTATTTT
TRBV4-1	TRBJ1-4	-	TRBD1	CASSYTGVNEKLFF	TGCGCCAGCAGCTACACAGGGGTTAATGAAAAACTGTTTTTT
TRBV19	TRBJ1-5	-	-	CASSPPQDQPQHF	TGTGCCAGTAGTCCTCCTCAGGATCAGCCCCAGCATTTT
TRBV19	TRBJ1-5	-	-	CASSTLIEAQPQHF	TGTGCCAGTAGTACTTTGATCGAGGCTCAGCCCCAGCATTTT
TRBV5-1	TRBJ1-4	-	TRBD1	CASSWDRVEKLFF	TGCGCCAGCAGCTGGGACAGGGTCGAAAAACTGTTTTTT
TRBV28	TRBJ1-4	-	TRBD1	CASSSMTHRGTNEKLFF	TGTGCCAGCAGCTCTATGACCCACAGGGGGACTAATGAAAAACTGTTTTTT
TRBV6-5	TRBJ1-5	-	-	CASTDGGQPQHF	TGTGCCAGCACGGACGGGGGGCAGCCCCAGCATTTT
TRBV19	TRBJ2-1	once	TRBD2	CASSMTSGGLPRNEQFF	TGTGCCAGTAGTATGACTAGCGGGGGGCTACCGAGGAATGAGCAGTTCTTC
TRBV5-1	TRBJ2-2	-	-	CASSLTTGFTGELFF	TGCGCCAGCAGCTTGACAACAGGGTTCACCGGGGAGCTGTTTTTT
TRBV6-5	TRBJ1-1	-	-	CASSLGIQGNTEAFF	TGTGCCAGCAGTTTGGGGATTCAGGGTAACACTGAAGCTTTCTTT
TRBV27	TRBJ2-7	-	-	CASSNLQGYEQYF	TGTGCCAGCAGCAACCTCCAGGGGTACGAGCAGTACTTC
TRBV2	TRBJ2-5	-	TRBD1	CASMLGQGARVTQYF	TGTGCCAGCATGTTGGGACAGGGGGCTAGGGTGACCCAGTACTTC
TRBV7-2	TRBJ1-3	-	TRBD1	CASSFRDRGLSYF	TGTGCCAGCAGCTTCAGGGACAGGGGGCTCAGCTATTTT
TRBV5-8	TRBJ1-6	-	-	CASSGTTASSYNSPLHF	TGTGCCAGCAGCGGCACGACAGCTAGCTCCTATAATTCACCCCTCCACTTT
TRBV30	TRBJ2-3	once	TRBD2	CAWKLSGATDTQYF	TGTGCCTGGAAATTAAGCGGGGCCACAGATACGCAGTATTTT
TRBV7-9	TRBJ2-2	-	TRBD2	CASSSPGGRTGELFF	TGTGCCAGCAGCTCTCCCGGGGGGAGGACCGGGGAGCTGTTTTTT
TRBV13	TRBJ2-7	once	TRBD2	CASQIAGTSGGYEQYF	TGTGCCAGTCAGATAGCCGGGACTAGCGGGGGATACGAGCAGTACTTC
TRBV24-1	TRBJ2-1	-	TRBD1	CATSDRGQVSDEQFF	TGTGCCACCAGTGATAGGGGGCAGGTTAGCGATGAGCAGTTCTTC
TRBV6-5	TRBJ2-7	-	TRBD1	CASNPGTGLAYEQYF	TGTGCCAGCAACCCCGGGACAGGACTTGCCTACGAGCAGTACTTC
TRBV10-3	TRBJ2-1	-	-	CAISVSGEQFF	TGTGCCATCAGTGTCTCGGGGGAGCAGTTCTTC
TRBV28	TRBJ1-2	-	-	CASSPPQGGGYTF	TGTGCCAGCAGTCCCCCACAGGGTGGAGGCTACACCTTC
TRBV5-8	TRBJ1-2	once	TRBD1	CASSLYGQGYGYTF	TGTGCCAGCAGCTTGTATGGACAGGGGTATGGCTACACCTTC
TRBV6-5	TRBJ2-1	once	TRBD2	CASRLLAGGSNEQFF	TGTGCCAGCAGACTCCTAGCGGGGGGGAGTAATGAGCAGTTCTTC
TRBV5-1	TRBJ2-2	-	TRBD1	CASSFAGTGTTGELFF	TGCGCCAGCAGCTTTGCCGGGACAGGTACGACCGGGGAGCTGTTTTTT
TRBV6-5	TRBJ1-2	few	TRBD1	CASSTSQDRSRPSLF	TGTGCCAGCAGTACCTCCCAGGACAGGTCCAGACCCTCCCTCTTC
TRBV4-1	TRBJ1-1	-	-	CASSQDRRGAMNTEAFF	TGCGCCAGCAGCCAAGATCGCCGGGGGGCGATGAACACTGAAGCTTTCTTT
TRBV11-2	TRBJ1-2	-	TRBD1	CASSLGDRSLVGHGYTF	TGTGCCAGCAGCTTAGGGGACAGGTCCCTAGTGGGGCATGGCTACACCTTC
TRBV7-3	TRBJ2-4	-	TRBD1	CASSPSSDRDIQYF	TGTGCCAGCAGCCCATCCTCGGACAGGGACATTCAGTACTTC
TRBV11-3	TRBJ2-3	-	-	CASSSRGVTDTQYF	TGTGCCAGCAGCTCCCGCGGGGTGACAGATACGCAGTATTTT
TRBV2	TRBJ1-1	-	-	CASKEDLGTEAFF	TGTGCCAGCAAGGAGGACCTCGGGACTGAAGCTTTCTTT
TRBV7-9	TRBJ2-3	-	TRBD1	CASSLEKQGNADTQYF	TGTGCCAGCAGCTTAGAAAAACAGGGGAATGCAGATACGCAGTATTTT
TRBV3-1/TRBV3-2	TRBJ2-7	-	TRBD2	CASSQGTSGSYEQYF	TGTGCCAGCAGCCAGGGAACTAGCGGCTCCTACGAGCAGTACTTC
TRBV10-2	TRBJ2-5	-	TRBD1	CASRGQAGETQYF	TGCGCCAGCAGAGGACAGGCCGGGGAGACCCAGTACTTC